This T cell receptor beta chain is from a study of blood T cell repertoires in COVID-19. V lost 3 bases, J lost 1 base, and 9 bases lay in between. The germline V gene has CDR1 MDHEN and CDR2 SYDVKM. CDR3 length: 14 amino acids. In the original processing: Amplifying reference gene primers gave estimates of nucleated cell counts. The method was immunoSEQ multiplex PCR; TCRdb's version includes in-frame clones alone and lacks a portion of them. V and J calls and clone size follow that table, whereas D and trimming were derived from the DNA. The top ten hold 4.5% to 6% of the sample, which has about 190,000 clones, roughly 81% seen once.

The chain uses TRBV28 and TRBJ1-1; no clear D gene. Source material: peripheral blood. This TCR came from a woman in her 70s with active or convalescent COVID-19. CDR3 sequence: CASSFSGGNTEAFF. CDR3 DNA: TGTGCCAGCAGTTTCTCAGGAGGGAACACTGAAGCTTTCTTT.